This TCR beta chain was observed in a study of blood T cells in healthy people across ages. Findings and caveats of the study: The fall in TCR beta diversity per million T cells was roughly linear with age. There was no known CMV status for donors, so expanded clonotype changes were possibly confounded. Calculation of diversity from one million T cells yielded estimates considered to be underestimates. More naive CD4+ cells and higher diversity were found in long-lived than in aged donors.

This clonotype was counted at least ten times. Its antigen is still unknown. Between the trimmed V and J ends, which lost 6 bases and 0 bases, there was a span of 9 bases. CDR3 length equals 15 residues. Germline assignment: CDR1 MNHNY and CDR2 SVGAGI (reference sequence). The use of a sample-barcoded 5' primer and a J-beta primer mix characterized a second PCR of about 6 to 11 cycles. TCRdb reanalysed the 5' RACE reads using MiXCR and keeps one entry per CDR3 protein. The sample comprises 630,000 or so distinct CDR3 sequences, roughly 30% of which are singletons, and 15% to 18% rests with the top ten.

The V gene is TRBV6-6, the J gene TRBJ1-6; possible D gene TRBD1, 6 bases. The sample comprised blood. The TCR originated in a woman aged 80 or over in good health. The CDR3 is CASRKGGSYNSPLHF. The CDR3 DNA is TGTGCCAGCAGGAAAGGGGGCTCCTATAATTCACCCCTCCACTTT.